Below are 7 T cell receptor beta chains sequenced from a single sample in a study of blood T cells in healthy people across ages. Alongside a J-beta primer mix, a sample-barcoded 5' primer served in a second PCR lasting about 7 to 12 cycles. Via MiXCR, TCRdb re-called the 5' RACE reads, giving one row per CDR3 protein. The table includes 1 million or so distinct CDR3 sequences, roughly a quarter detected once. This same sample was also part of a study on T cells of mothers and their children.

The sequencing input was blood. These receptors were taken from a girl aged 2 to 9 in good health.

This chain uses TRBV29-1 with TRBJ2-7; D tentatively fits TRBD1 or TRBD2 (5 bases each). In germline, CDR1 is SQVTM, CDR2 ANQGSEA. The ends were cut back, 2 bases at V and 1 base at J, with 21 bases in the middle. The CDR3 is 17 amino acids. The CDR3 here is CSVEKRDGRLGSYEQYF. As DNA, the CDR3 is TGCAGCGTTGAAAAAAGGGACGGTCGTTTAGGTTCCTACGAGCAGTACTTC.

A few counts support this clonotype. J is TRBJ2-7 and V is TRBV6-5; D is perhaps TRBD1 (5 bases). CDR1 is MNHEY, CDR2 SVGAGI, per germline. V lost 0 bases, J lost 7 bases, and 13 bases lay in between. The CDR3 is 14 amino acids. The CDR3 DNA sequence: TGTGCCAGCAGTTACTCATCGACAGTCGGAGAGCAGTACTTC. It encodes CASSYSSTVGEQYF.

This clonotype was seen only a few times. The gene calls are TRBV7-2 and TRBJ2-7; D is possibly TRBD2 (5 bases). The CDR3 runs to 14 residues. Germline V CDR1 and CDR2: SGHTA, FQGNSA. The ends were cut back, 5 bases at V and 3 bases at J, with 14 bases in the middle. CDR3 loop: CASSAPSEGYEQYF. In DNA, the CDR3 is TGTGCCAGCAGCGCACCTTCCGAGGGCTACGAGCAGTACTTC.

This clonotype was recorded a few times. The chain uses TRBV20-1 and TRBJ1-1; no clear D. Germline V lookup: CDR1 DFQATT, CDR2 SNEGSKA (reference sequence). CDR3 length: 12 amino acids. V lost 5 bases and J lost 2, with 9 bases in between. CDR3 coding DNA: TGCAGTGCTCTCCGGGAAAACACTGAAGCTTTCTTT. This encodes CSALRENTEAFF.

This sequence joins TRBV12-3 or TRBV12-4 and TRBJ1-3, with D hard to call. V lost 6 bases and J 1 base, leaving 7 bases between the germline ends. The CDR3 sequence is 13 residues long. CDR3 nucleotides: TGTGCCAGCAGGTTGGCTTCTGGAAACACCATATATTTT. Encoded protein: CASRLASGNTIYF.

The chain joins TRBV4-1 to TRBJ2-7, with 10 bases that match TRBD2. CDR1 is MGHRA and CDR2 is YSYEKL in the germline V gene. V lost 4 bases to trimming and J lost 3 bases; unmatched junction nucleotides: 6. This CDR3 has 15 residues. The CDR3 DNA reads as TGCGCCAGCAGCCTAGGACTAGCGGAGAACTACGAGCAGTACTTC. As protein: CASSLGLAENYEQYF.

The rearrangement joins TRBV5-5 to TRBJ2-3, with D perhaps TRBD1 (6 bases). The germline V gene has CDR1 SGHKS and CDR2 YYEKEE (reference sequence). The V end lost 6 bases, the J end lost 5 bases, and 22 bases lay between the germline ends. The CDR3 length is 16 residues. The CDR3 spells CASTSGVGVFRDTQYF. DNA of the CDR3: TGTGCCAGCACCTCAGGGGTAGGGGTTTTTAGAGATACGCAGTATTTT.